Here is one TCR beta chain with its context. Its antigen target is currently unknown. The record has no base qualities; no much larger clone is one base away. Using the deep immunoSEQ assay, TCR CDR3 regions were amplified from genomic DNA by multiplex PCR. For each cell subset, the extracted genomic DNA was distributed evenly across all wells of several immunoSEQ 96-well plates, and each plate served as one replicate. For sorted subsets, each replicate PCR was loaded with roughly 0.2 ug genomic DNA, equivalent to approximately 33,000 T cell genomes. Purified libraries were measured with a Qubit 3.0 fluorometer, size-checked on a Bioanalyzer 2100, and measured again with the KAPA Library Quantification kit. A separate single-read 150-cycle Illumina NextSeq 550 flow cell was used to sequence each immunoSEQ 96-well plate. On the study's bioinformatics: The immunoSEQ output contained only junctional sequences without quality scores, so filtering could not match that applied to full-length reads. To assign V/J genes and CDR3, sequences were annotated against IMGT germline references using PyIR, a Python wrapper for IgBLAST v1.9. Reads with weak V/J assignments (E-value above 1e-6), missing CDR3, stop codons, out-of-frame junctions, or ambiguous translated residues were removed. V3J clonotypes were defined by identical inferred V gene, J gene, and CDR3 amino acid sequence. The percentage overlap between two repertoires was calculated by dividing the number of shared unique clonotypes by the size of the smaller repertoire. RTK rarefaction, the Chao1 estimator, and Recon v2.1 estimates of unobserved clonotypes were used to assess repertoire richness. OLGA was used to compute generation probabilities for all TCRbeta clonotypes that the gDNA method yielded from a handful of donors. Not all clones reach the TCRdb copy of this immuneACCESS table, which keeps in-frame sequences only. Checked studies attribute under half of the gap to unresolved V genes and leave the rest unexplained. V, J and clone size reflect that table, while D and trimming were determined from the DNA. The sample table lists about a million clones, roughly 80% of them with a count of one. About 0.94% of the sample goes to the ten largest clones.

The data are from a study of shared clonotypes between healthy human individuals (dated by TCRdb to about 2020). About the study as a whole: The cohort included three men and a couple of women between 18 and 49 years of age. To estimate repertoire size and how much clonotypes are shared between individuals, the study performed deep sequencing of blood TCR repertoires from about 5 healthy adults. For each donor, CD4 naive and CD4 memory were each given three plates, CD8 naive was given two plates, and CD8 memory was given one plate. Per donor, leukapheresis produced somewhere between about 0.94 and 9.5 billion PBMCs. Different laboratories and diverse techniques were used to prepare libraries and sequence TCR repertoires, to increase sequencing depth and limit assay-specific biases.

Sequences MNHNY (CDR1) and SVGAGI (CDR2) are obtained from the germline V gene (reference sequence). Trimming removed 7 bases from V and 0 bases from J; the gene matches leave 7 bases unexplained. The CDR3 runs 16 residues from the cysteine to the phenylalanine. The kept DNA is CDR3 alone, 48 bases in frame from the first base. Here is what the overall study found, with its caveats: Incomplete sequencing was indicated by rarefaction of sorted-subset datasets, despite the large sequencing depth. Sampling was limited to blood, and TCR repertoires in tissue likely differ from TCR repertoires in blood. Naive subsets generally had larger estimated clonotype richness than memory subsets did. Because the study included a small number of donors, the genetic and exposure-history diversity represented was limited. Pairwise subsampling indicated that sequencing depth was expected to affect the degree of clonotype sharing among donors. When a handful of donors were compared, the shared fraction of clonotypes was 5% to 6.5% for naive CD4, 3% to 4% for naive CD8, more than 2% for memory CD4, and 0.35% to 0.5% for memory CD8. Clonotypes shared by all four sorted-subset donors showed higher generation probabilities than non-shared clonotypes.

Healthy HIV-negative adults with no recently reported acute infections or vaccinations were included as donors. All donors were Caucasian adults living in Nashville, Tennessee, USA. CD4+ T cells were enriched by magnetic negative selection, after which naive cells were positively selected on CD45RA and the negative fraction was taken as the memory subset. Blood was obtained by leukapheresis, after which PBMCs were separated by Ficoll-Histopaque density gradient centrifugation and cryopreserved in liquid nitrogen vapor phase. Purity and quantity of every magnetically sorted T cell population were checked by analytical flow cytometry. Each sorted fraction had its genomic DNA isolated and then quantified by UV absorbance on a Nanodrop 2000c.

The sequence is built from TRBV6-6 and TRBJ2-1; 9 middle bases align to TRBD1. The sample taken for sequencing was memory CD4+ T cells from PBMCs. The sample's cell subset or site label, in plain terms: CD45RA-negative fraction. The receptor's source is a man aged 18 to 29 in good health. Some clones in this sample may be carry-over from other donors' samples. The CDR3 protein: CASTLGQGGSYNEQFF. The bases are TGTGCCAGCACCTTGGGACAGGGAGGCTCCTACAATGAGCAGTTCTTC.